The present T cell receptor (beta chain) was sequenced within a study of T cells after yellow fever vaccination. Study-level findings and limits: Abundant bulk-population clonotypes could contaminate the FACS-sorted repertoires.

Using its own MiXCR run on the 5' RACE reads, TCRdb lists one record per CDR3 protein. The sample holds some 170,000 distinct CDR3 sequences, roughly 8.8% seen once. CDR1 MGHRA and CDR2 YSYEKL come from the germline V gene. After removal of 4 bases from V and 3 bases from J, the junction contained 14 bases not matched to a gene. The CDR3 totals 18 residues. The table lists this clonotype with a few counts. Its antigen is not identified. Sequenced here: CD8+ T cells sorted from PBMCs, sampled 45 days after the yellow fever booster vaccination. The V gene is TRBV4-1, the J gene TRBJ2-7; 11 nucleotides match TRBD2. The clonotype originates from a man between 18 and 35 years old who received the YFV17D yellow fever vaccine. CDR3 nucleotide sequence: TGCGCCAGCAGCCGGATGATTAGCGGGGGGGCTGCCTACTACGAGCAGTACGTC. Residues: CASSRMISGGAAYYEQYV.